The 20 T cell receptor beta chains presented below share a single source sample, sequenced in a study of cytotoxic CD8 clonotypes in ibrutinib-treated CLL. Clones were read by immunoSEQ multiplex PCR, and TCRdb kept only the in-frame ones, dropping some. The sample yields approximately 97,000 clones, over 60% seen once. Sequences were derived from PBMCs, sampled after 24 months of ibrutinib treatment. The receptors stem from a human donor with chronic lymphocytic leukemia.

The CDR3 DNA sequence: TGTGCCAGCAGTTTATTCTCCCCTCAACTCCTGAACTACGAGCAGTACTTC. The encoded protein is CASSLFSPQLLNYEQYF. The V gene is TRBV27, the J gene TRBJ2-7; no clear D. The CDR3 length is 17 residues. Germline values: CDR1 MNHEY, CDR2 SMNVEV (reference sequence). V gave up 1 base and J gave up 3 bases, with 19 bases separating them.

This chain joins TRBV6-1 and TRBJ2-6; 7 positions agree with TRBD1. The germline V gene has CDR1 MNHNS and CDR2 SASEGT. The CDR3 runs to 15 residues. The V segment lost 7 bases and the J segment 1 base; nucleotides outside the gene matches: 4. The CDR3 is CASKIQGSGANVLTF. The DNA of the CDR3 is TGTGCCAGCAAGATACAGGGGTCTGGGGCCAACGTCCTGACTTTC.

On this clone itself: It may be a read error: a sequence one base away is much more abundant. The chain recombines TRBV11-3 with TRBJ1-1, with D possibly being TRBD1 (5 bases). This CDR3 contains 13 residues. The germline CDR1 and CDR2 sequences are SGHNT and YENEEA. Trimming pared 2 bases from V and 3 bases from J, leaving 7 bases between. The CDR3 protein is CASSLSRDTEAFF. In DNA form, the CDR3 reads TGTGCCAGCAGCTTAAGCAGGGACACTGAAGCTTTCTTT.

CDR3 in DNA: TGTGCCAGCAGCTCTACAATCGGGGGTTCTAGCCGGGAGTTCGGGGAGCTGTTTTTT. As protein: CASSSTIGGSSREFGELFF. V usage is TRBV7-8 and J usage is TRBJ2-2, with a tentative D call TRBD2 (6 bases). Germline-derived CDR1 and CDR2 are SGHVS and FQNEAQ. The CDR3 covers 19 residues. Trimming shortened V by 4 bases and J by 7 bases, and 28 bases separated the two germline ends.

The V and J genes are TRBV6-1 and TRBJ2-2, with D uncertain. Trimming left V 7 bases short and J 6 bases short, with 15 bases between. Per germline, CDR1 MNHNS and CDR2 SASEGT. The CDR3 length is 14 residues. The CDR3 spells CASIADPRAGELFF. In nucleotides, the CDR3 is TGTGCCAGCATCGCTGATCCTCGAGCCGGGGAGCTGTTTTTT.

In this sample, this clone is medium-sized. The chain uses TRBV28 and TRBJ1-1; D gene uncertain. With 8 bases removed from V and 0 bases from J, the gap between germline ends came to 10 bases. Germline V gives CDR1 MDHEN, CDR2 SYDVKM. The CDR3 spans 13 residues. CDR3 sequence reads: CASGVTVNTEAFF. Here the CDR3 DNA reads TGTGCCAGCGGGGTGACGGTGAACACTGAAGCTTTCTTT.

V and J are TRBV7-6 and TRBJ2-6; 7 bases map to TRBD1. The CDR3 has 15 amino acids. The germline gives CDR1 SGHVS, CDR2 FNYEAQ. The trim removed 5 bases at V and 0 bases at J, leaving 1 base unmatched. In DNA form, the CDR3 reads TGTGCCAGCAGCCCAGGGGGCTCTGGGGCCAACGTCCTGACTTTC. Translating it yields CASSPGGSGANVLTF.

The rearrangement joins TRBV11-2 to TRBJ2-7; D gene unclear. Germline values: CDR1 SGHAT, CDR2 FQNNGV. The CDR3 is 15 residues long. V lost 5 bases to trimming and J lost 3 bases, with 17 bases between them. CDR3 protein: CASSPEPRHNYEQYF. The CDR3 region has the DNA TGTGCCAGCAGCCCTGAGCCGCGGCACAACTACGAGCAGTACTTC.

The chain recombines TRBV7-2 with TRBJ2-1; 9 bases fit TRBD2. Germline assignment: CDR1 SGHTA and CDR2 FQGNSA. Losses at the gene ends were 6 bases for V and 4 bases for J; bases not matched to a gene: 7. This CDR3 is 15 amino acids long. This CDR3 reads CASRNSGRPYNEQFF. CDR3 DNA sequence: TGTGCCAGCAGAAATAGCGGGAGACCTTACAATGAGCAGTTCTTC.

There are many counts of this clone. The genes are TRBV28 and TRBJ2-7; the match to TRBD1 covers 10 bases. The junction had 7 bases not matched to a gene; V was cut back by 6 bases and J by 2 bases. This CDR3 has 15 residues. Germline-derived CDR1 and CDR2 are MDHEN and SYDVKM. The CDR3 DNA follows: TGTGCCAGCAGCCGGGACAGGGGCGCTCCCTACGAGCAGTACTTC. This codes for CASSRDRGAPYEQYF.

This clone was recorded at least ten times. This chain joins TRBV5-1 and TRBJ2-1; D is possibly TRBD1 (6 bases). This CDR3 has 15 amino acids. Deletions cut 0 bases from V and 6 bases from J, with 13 bases between. Germline V lookup: CDR1 SGHRS, CDR2 YFSETQ. CDR3 sequence: CASSLVGTPPNEQFF. The CDR3 nucleotides read TGCGCCAGCAGCTTGGTCGGGACACCACCCAATGAGCAGTTCTTC.

Only one count was recorded for this clone. In DNA, the CDR3 is TGTGCCAGCTCACCACGTAGGAGGGATGAAAAACTGTTTTTT. This encodes CASSPRRRDEKLFF. This rearrangement joins TRBV18 to TRBJ1-4; no clear D. This CDR3 has 14 residues. Trimming stripped 1 base from V and 6 bases from J, with 9 bases between. Per germline, CDR1 KGHSH and CDR2 LQKENI. Using reference TRBV18 and TRBJ1-4 for the parts outside the CDR3, the full variable domain is NAGVMQNPRHLVRRRGQEARLRCSPMKGHSHVYWYRQLPEEGLKFMVYLQKENIIDESGMPKERFSAEFPKEGPSILRIQQVVRGDSAAYFCASSPRRRDEKLFFGSGTQLSVL.

The gene calls are TRBV28 and TRBJ2-7, with a possible D match to TRBD2 (5 bases). Trimming cost V 6 bases and J 4 bases, with 10 bases left between them. Germline CDR1 MDHEN, CDR2 SYDVKM. The CDR3 is 12 residues long. The CDR3 loop is CASRQEGYEQYF. CDR3 in DNA: TGTGCCAGCAGGCAAGAGGGTTACGAGCAGTACTTC.

The rearrangement links TRBV28 to TRBJ2-7; maybe TRBD2 (7 bases). V was trimmed by 3 bases and J by 3 bases, leaving 9 bases between them. The CDR3 loop spans 13 amino acids. Germline CDR1 MDHEN, CDR2 SYDVKM. The CDR3 region has the DNA TGTGCCAGCAGTTTCGGGGGGCGCTACGAGCAGTACTTC. As protein: CASSFGGRYEQYF.

Many counts were recorded for this clone. The chain joins TRBV7-2 to TRBJ2-5; 10 positions agree with TRBD2. The CDR3 runs to 14 residues. The V and J ends lost 4 bases and 4 bases, in that order; junction bases with no gene match: 3. The V gene's germline CDR1 is SGHTA and CDR2 FQGNSA. DNA for the CDR3: TGTGCCAGCAGCTGGCTAGCGGGAGCAGAGACCCAGTACTTC. Translated, it gives CASSWLAGAETQYF.

V usage is TRBV14 and J usage is TRBJ2-3, with D perhaps matching TRBD1 or TRBD2 (6 bases each). Trimming removed 4 bases at V and 2 bases at J, with 7 bases between. Looked up from germline, CDR1 is SGHDN and CDR2 is FVKESK. The length of the CDR3 is 13 residues. CDR3 amino acids: CASSRGATDTQYF. The CDR3 coding sequence is TGTGCCAGCAGCCGGGGGGCCACAGATACGCAGTATTTT. The full variable domain, rest sourced from reference TRBV14 and TRBJ2-3, is EAGVTQFPSHSVIEKGQTVTLRCDPISGHDNLYWYRRVMGKEIKFLLHFVKESKQDESGMPNNRFLAERTGGTYSTLKVQPAELEDSGVYFCASSRGATDTQYFGPGTRLTVL.

The rearrangement uses TRBV28 and TRBJ1-6; no firm D call. From germline, CDR1 is MDHEN and CDR2 SYDVKM. This CDR3 is built from 12 residues. Trimming removed 3 bases from V and 6 bases from J, with 3 bases in between. The CDR3 region is CASSFSNSPLHF. Here the CDR3 DNA reads TGTGCCAGCAGTTTCAGTAATTCACCCCTCCACTTT.

This sequence joins TRBV27 and TRBJ2-2; TRBD2 agrees at 12 bases. Germline CDR1 reads MNHEY; CDR2 reads SMNVEV (reference sequence). This CDR3 region has 18 residues. The V gene end was trimmed by 6 bases and the J gene end by 0 bases; junction bases not matched to a gene: 8. CDR3 sequence (DNA): TGTGCCAGCAGCTTCCGGACTAGCGGGACGGCGAACACCGGGGAGCTGTTTTTT. It encodes CASSFRTSGTANTGELFF.

This clone was seen repeatedly, ten times or more. The CDR3 DNA reads as TGTGCCAGCTCACCACCATCTGGGGCAGGTTCACCCCTCCACTTT. Its protein product is CASSPPSGAGSPLHF. The chain carries TRBV18 and TRBJ1-6; D may be TRBD1 (5 bases). The CDR3 is 15 residues long. Between the trimmed V and J ends, which lost 0 bases and 9 bases, there was a span of 12 bases. CDR1 is KGHSH and CDR2 is LQKENI in the germline V gene.

The chain employs TRBV6-5 and TRBJ1-2, with TRBD1 as a possible D gene (5 bases). V was cut by 5 bases and J by 0 bases, with 13 bases left in between. CDR3 size: 15 residues. Germline V gives CDR1 MNHEY, CDR2 SVGAGI. The CDR3, as DNA: TGTGCCAGCAGTAAGACAGAGGCCTCTAACTATGGCTACACCTTC. Protein: CASSKTEASNYGYTF.